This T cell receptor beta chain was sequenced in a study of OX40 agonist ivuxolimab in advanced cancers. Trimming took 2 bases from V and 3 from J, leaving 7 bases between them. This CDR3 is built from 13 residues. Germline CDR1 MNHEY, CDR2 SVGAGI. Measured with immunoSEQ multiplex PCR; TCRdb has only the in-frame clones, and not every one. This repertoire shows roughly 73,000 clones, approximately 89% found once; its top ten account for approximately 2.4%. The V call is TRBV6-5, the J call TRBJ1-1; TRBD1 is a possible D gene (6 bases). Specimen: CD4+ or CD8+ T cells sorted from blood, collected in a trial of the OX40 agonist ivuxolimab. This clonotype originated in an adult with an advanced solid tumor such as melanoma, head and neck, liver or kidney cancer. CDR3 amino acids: CASSYGTHTEAFF. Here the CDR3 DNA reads TGTGCCAGCAGTTACGGGACACACACTGAAGCTTTCTTT.